This T cell receptor beta chain was recorded in a study of spatial heterogeneity in lung cancer. Study-level information: In raw reads, more than 8.5 appearances on average were recorded for each unique TCR and UMI combination.

Specified time point: sample taken at primary tumor resection. Unsorted samples of tumor, nontumor lung or frozen PBMC had their whole RNA sequenced. Donors were roughly 72 untreated early-stage non-small cell lung cancer patients. Germline V gives CDR1 SGHTA, CDR2 FQGNSA. Trimming shortened V by 4 bases and J by 6 bases, and 10 bases separated the two germline ends. The CDR3 loop spans 13 amino acids. With respect to this clonotype: This beta chain represents an off-target read in a library built for alpha chains; its size is of limited meaning.

Single TCR cDNA molecules each had their own unique molecular identifier. Via MiXCR, TCRdb re-called the 5' RACE reads, giving one row per CDR3 protein. The data contain thousands of distinct CDR3 sequences, 40% to 65% of them singletons. The clonotype was recovered from a female donor with early-stage non-small cell lung cancer. Here the sequenced sample was PBMCs, taken at surgery. The V and J genes are TRBV7-2 and TRBJ2-1; D is perhaps TRBD2 (6 bases). CDR3 sequence reads: CASSSTSFNEQFF. CDR3 coding DNA: TGTGCCAGCAGCTCGACTAGTTTCAATGAGCAGTTCTTC.